Below, 7 T cell receptor beta chains from the same sample are listed, as sequenced in a study of human T cells and chemical hapten exposure listed by TCRdb under 2021. Library prep was done by RACE. This sample was sequenced with a NextSeq 500. TCRdb passed the public sequencing reads through fastp at Q25 and MiXCR, retaining productive beta sequences. Here each entry gathers all rows of one CDR3 protein and keeps the most common genes and DNA. The sample table contains some 80,000 distinct CDR3 sequences; only one count was recorded for about 9.9% of them. Around 1.6% of the sample lies in the top ten. Interpreted using the paper, the time point label stands for: patch test 2, 6 weeks after DPC sensitization. The treatment or condition label for this specimen denotes: therapeutic diphenylcyclopropenone sensitization with weekly scalp DPC. Sequencing used whole blood, obtained in connection with sensitization to the hapten diphenylcyclopropenone (DPC). The receptors were sampled from a man aged 18 to 35 with alopecia areata. Some clones in this sample may be carry-over from other donors' samples.

This chain uses TRBV4-1 with TRBJ2-5; D ambiguous. The V end was cut by 0 bases, the J end by 6 bases, with 5 bases between. The CDR3 contains 12 residues. Germline CDR1 is MGHRA and CDR2 is YSYEKL. The CDR3 region is CASSQERKTQYF. CDR3 DNA sequence: TGCGCCAGCAGCCAAGAAAGGAAGACCCAGTACTTC.

This clonotype was picked up many times. This chain uses TRBV27 with TRBJ1-1; TRBD1 agrees at 7 bases. Germline V gene lookup returns CDR1 MNHEY and CDR2 SMNVEV (reference sequence). Trimming took 8 bases from V and 1 from J; bases not matched to a gene: 13. The CDR3 loop spans 16 amino acids. The CDR3 sequence is CASSRIFDRANTEAFF. CDR3 in DNA: TGTGCCAGCTCCCGCATATTTGACAGGGCGAACACTGAAGCTTTCTTT.

This clonotype has just a few counts. V is TRBV4-1 and J is TRBJ1-2; D remains unclear. The V end lost 4 bases, the J end lost 4 bases, and 16 bases lay between the germline ends. Per germline, CDR1 MGHRA and CDR2 YSYEKL. The CDR3 covers 15 residues. CDR3 sequence reads: CASSPRAAGSYGYTF. The CDR3 region has the DNA TGCGCCAGCAGCCCCCGGGCAGCGGGTAGCTATGGCTACACCTTC.

This clonotype was found a few times. The chain uses TRBV4-3 and TRBJ2-3; the D call may be TRBD1 or TRBD2 (5 bases each). Trimming removed 2 bases at V and 10 bases at J, with 13 bases between. Germline CDR1 and CDR2: LGHNA and YSLEER. This CDR3 contains 13 residues. DNA for the CDR3: TGCGCCAGCAGCCAATTCCAGTGGGACCCGCAGTATTTT. The encoded protein is CASSQFQWDPQYF.

V gene TRBV2 combines with J gene TRBJ1-6; 8 positions match TRBD1. The CDR3 has 14 residues. After removal of 6 bases from V and 14 bases from J, the junction contained 12 bases not matched to a gene. Germline V lookup: CDR1 SNHLY, CDR2 FYNNEI. The CDR3 loop is CASRPYQGAGALHF. The CDR3 DNA reads TGTGCCAGCAGGCCCTACCAGGGGGCTGGGGCCCTCCACTTT.

This clonotype was seen a handful of times. This chain joins TRBV28 and TRBJ1-2, with no clear D. The CDR3 loop spans 12 amino acids. With 2 bases removed from V and 6 bases from J, the gap between germline ends came to 7 bases. The germline V gene encodes CDR1 MDHEN and CDR2 SYDVKM. The CDR3 sequence is CASSLAVHGYTF. The CDR3 DNA reads TGTGCCAGCAGTTTAGCGGTTCATGGCTACACCTTC.

This clonotype was seen many times. V is TRBV6-2 or TRBV6-3 and J is TRBJ2-3; unclear D gene. The CDR3 length is 14 residues. Trimming removed 1 base from V and 2 bases from J, with 7 bases in between. Germline CDR1 reads MNHEY; CDR2 reads SVGEGT. CDR3 amino acids: CASSYLFATDTQYF. Here the CDR3 DNA reads TGTGCCAGCAGTTACTTGTTTGCCACAGATACGCAGTATTTT.